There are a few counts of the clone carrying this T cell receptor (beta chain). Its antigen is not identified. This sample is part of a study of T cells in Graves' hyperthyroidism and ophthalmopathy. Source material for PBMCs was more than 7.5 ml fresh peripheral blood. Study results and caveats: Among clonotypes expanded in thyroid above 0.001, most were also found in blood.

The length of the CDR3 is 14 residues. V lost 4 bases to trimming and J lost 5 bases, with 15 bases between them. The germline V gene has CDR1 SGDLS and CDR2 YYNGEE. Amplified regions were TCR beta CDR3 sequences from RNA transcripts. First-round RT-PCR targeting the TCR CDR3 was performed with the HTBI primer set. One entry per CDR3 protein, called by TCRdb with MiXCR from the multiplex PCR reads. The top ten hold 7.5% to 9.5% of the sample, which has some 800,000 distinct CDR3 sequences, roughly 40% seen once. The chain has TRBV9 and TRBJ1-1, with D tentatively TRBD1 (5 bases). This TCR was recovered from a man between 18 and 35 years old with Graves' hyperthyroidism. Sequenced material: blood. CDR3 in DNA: TGTGCCAGCAGCCTCGGGTGGGGCGAGACTGAAGCTTTCTTT. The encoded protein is CASSLGWGETEAFF.